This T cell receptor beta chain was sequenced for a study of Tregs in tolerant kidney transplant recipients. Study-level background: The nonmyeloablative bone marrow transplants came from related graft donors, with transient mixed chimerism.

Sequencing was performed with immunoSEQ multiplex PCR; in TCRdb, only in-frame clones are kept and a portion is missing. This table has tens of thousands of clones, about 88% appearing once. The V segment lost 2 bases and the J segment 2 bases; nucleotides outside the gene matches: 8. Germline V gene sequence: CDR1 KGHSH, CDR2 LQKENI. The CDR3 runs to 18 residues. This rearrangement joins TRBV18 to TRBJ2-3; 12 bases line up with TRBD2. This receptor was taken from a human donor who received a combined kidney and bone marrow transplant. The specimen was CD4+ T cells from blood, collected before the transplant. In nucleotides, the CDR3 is TGTGCCAGCTCACCAAGATCGGGACTAGCGGGCTTCACAGATACGCAGTATTTT. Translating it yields CASSPRSGLAGFTDTQYF.